This TCR beta chain was found in a study of cytomegalovirus exposure and HLA in healthy donors. The trim removed 6 bases at V and 4 bases at J, leaving 13 bases unmatched. Germline CDR1 and CDR2: MDHEN and SYDVKM. The CDR3 is made up of 16 amino acids. Libraries were prepared by immunoSEQ multiplex PCR; TCRdb keeps only in-frame clonotypes and omits some of them. The sample carries about 57,000 clones, more than 70% recorded once. Details on this clone: The antigen is undetermined.

Study-wide results and limits: A subsequent analysis found that TCR clusters from the first cohort also tended to co-occur in the roughly 120 validation repertoires, with approximately 95% of cluster scores above 0. About 180 TCR beta chains were listed as cytomegalovirus-associated.

Sequencing input: PBMCs. This TCR came from a woman between 18 and 29 years old in good health and CMV-seronegative. The rearrangement joins TRBV28 to TRBJ1-2; 8 nucleotides line up with TRBD1. The CDR3 coding sequence is TGTGCCAGCAGCATCCAAGCGGACAGGGACCCCTATGGCTACACCTTC. Its protein is CASSIQADRDPYGYTF.